This T cell receptor beta chain was sequenced in a study of cytomegalovirus exposure and HLA in healthy donors. The PCR made use of 60 Vbeta and 13 Jbeta primers. Clones were read by immunoSEQ multiplex PCR, and TCRdb kept only the in-frame ones, dropping some. The sample records some 120,000 clones, roughly 76% being singletons. With 5 bases clipped from V and 5 bases from J, the junction kept 6 bases outside the gene matches. The CDR3 length is 15 residues. Germline-derived CDR1 and CDR2 are SGHVS and FQNEAQ. J is TRBJ2-1 and V is TRBV7-8, with TRBD2 matching 10 bases. The sequence was obtained from a woman in her fifties or sixties in good health and CMV-seronegative. Sequenced material: PBMCs. CDR3 region: CASSRLAGEDNEQFF. The CDR3 DNA reads as TGTGCCAGCAGCCGTCTAGCGGGAGAGGACAATGAGCAGTTCTTC.